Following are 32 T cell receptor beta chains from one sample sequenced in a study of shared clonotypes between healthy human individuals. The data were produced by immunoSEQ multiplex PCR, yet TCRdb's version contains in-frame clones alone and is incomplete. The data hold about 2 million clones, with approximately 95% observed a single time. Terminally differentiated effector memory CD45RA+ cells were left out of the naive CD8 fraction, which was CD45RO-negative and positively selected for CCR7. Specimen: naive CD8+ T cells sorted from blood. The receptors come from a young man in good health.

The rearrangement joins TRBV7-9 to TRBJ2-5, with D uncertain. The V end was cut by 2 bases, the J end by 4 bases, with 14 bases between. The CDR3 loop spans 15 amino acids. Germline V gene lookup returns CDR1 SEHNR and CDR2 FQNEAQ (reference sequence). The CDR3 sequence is CASSLKGKIVETQYF. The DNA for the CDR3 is TGTGCCAGCAGCTTAAAAGGGAAGATTGTAGAGACCCAGTACTTC.

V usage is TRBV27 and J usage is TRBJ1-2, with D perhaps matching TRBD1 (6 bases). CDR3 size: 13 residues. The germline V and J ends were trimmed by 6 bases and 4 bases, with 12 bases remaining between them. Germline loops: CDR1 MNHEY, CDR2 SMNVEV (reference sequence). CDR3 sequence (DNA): TGTGCCAGCAGCGAGACAGGAACCTATGGCTACACCTTC. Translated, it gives CASSETGTYGYTF.

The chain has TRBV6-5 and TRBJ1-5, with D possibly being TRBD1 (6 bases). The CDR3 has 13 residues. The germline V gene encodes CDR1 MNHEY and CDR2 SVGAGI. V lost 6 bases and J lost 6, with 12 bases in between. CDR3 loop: CASRGASGQPQHF. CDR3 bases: TGTGCCAGCAGGGGGGCTTCGGGTCAGCCCCAGCATTTT.

In DNA form, the CDR3 reads TGTGCCAGCAGCCACCAGACAGGCTACACTGAAGCTTTCTTT. Amino acid sequence: CASSHQTGYTEAFF. The rearrangement uses TRBV14 and TRBJ1-1, with D perhaps TRBD1 (6 bases). V lost 3 bases to trimming and J lost 3 bases, with 11 bases between them. Germline V gene lookup returns CDR1 SGHDN and CDR2 FVKESK. This CDR3 region has 14 residues.

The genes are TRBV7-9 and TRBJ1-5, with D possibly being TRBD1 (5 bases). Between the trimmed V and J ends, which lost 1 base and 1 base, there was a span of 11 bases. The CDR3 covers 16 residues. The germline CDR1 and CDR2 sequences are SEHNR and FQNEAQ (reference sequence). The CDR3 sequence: CASSLGLSGSNQPQHF. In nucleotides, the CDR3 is TGTGCCAGCAGCTTAGGTTTATCAGGGAGCAATCAGCCCCAGCATTTT. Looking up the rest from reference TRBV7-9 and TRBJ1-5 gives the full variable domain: DTGVSQNPRHKITKRGQNVTFRCDPISEHNRLYWYRQTLGQGPEFLTYFQNEAQLEKSRLLSDRFSAERPKGSFSTLEIQRTEQGDSAMYLCASSLGLSGSNQPQHFGDGTRLSIL.

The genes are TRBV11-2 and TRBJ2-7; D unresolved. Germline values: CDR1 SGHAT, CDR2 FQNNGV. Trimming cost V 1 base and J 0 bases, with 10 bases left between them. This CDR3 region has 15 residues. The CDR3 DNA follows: TGTGCCAGCAGCTTAGGATCCGGTATCTCCTACGAGCAGTACTTC. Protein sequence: CASSLGSGISYEQYF.

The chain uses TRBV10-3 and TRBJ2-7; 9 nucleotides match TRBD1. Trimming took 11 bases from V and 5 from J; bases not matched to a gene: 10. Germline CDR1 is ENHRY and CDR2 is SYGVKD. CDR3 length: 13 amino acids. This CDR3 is CAPTPGQGDEQYF. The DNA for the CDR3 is TGTGCCCCAACGCCGGGACAGGGAGACGAGCAGTACTTC.

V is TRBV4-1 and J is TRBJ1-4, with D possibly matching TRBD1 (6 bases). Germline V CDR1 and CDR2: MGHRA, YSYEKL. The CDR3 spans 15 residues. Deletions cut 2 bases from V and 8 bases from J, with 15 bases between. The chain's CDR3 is CASSQISGDREKLFF. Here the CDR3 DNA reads TGCGCCAGCAGCCAAATATCAGGGGACCGAGAAAAACTGTTTTTT.

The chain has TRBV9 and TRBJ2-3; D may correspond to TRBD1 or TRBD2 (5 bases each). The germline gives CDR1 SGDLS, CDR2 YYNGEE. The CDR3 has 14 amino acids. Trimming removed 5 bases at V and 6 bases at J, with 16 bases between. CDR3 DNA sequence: TGTGCCAGCAGGAGAACCGGGGCCAATGATACGCAGTATTTT. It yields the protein CASRRTGANDTQYF.

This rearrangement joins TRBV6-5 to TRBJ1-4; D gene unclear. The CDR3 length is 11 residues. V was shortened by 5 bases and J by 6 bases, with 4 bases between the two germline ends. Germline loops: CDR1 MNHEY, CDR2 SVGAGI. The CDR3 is CASSPHEKLFF. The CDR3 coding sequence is TGTGCCAGCAGTCCACATGAAAAACTGTTTTTT.

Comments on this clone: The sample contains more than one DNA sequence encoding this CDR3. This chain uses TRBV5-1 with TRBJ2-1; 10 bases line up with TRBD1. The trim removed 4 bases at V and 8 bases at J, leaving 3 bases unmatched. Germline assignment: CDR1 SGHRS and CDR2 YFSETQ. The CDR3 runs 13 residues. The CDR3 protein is CASSLTGGDEQFF. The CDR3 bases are TGCGCCAGCAGCCTGACAGGGGGCGATGAGCAGTTCTTC.

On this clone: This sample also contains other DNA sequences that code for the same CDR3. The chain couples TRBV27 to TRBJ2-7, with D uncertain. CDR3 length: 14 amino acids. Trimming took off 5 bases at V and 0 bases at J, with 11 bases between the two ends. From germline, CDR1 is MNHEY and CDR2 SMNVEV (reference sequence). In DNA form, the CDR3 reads TGTGCCAGCAGTCTGGAAAGGAACTCCTACGAGCAGTACTTC. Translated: CASSLERNSYEQYF.

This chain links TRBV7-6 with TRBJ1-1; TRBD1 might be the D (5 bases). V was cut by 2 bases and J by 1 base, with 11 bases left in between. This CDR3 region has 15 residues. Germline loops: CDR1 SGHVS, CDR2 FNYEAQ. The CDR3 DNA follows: TGTGCCAGCAGCTTAAGCCCGGGGGAGAACACTGAAGCTTTCTTT. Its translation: CASSLSPGENTEAFF.

The CDR3 nucleotides read TGTGCCAGCAGCCTCCGGGCCCCCGTAGGTACTGAAGCTTTCTTT. Translated: CASSLRAPVGTEAFF. The chain combines TRBV27 with TRBJ1-1; D call uncertain. The germline gives CDR1 MNHEY, CDR2 SMNVEV (reference sequence). CDR3 length equals 15 residues. The V gene lost 6 bases and the J gene lost 5 bases, with 19 bases spanning the gap.

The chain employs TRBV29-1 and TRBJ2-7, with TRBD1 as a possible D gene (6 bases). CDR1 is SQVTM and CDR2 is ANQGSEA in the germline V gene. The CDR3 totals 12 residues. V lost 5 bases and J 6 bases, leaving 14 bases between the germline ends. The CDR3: CSVWGRGFEQYF. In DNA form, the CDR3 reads TGCAGCGTTTGGGGCAGGGGTTTCGAGCAGTACTTC.

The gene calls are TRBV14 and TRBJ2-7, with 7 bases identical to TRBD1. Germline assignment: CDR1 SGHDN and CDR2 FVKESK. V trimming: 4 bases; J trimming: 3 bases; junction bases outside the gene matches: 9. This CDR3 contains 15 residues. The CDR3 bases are TGTGCCAGCAGCCTCCGACAGGGCTCCTTCTACGAGCAGTACTTC. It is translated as CASSLRQGSFYEQYF.

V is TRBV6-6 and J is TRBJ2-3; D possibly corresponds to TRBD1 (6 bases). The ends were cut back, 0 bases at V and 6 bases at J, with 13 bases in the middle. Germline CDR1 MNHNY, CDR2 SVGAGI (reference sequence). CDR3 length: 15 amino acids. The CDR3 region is CASSYSGAERDTQYF. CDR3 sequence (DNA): TGTGCCAGCAGTTACTCGGGGGCCGAGAGGGATACGCAGTATTTT.

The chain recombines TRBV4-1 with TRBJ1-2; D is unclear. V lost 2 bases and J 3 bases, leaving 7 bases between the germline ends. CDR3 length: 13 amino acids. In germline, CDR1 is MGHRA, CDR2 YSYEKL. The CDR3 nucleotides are TGCGCCAGCAGCCAAATAGCGTACTATGGCTACACCTTC. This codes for CASSQIAYYGYTF.

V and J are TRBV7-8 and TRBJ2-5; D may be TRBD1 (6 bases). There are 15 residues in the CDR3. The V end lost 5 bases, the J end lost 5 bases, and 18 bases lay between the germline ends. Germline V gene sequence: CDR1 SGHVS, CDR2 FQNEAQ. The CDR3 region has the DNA TGTGCCAGCAGCCACAATCAGGGGCGAAGGGAGACCCAGTACTTC. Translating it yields CASSHNQGRRETQYF. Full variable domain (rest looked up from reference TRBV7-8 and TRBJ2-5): GAGVSQSPRYKVAKRGQDVALRCDPISGHVSLFWYQQALGQGPEFLTYFQNEAQLDKSGLPSDRFFAERPEGSVSTLKIQRTQQEDSAVYLCASSHNQGRRETQYFGPGTRLLVL.

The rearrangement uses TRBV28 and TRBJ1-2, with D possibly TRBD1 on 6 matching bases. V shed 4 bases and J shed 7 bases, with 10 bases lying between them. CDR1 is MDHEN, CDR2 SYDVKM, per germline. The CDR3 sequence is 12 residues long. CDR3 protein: CASSSGEGGYTF. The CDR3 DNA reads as TGTGCCAGCAGTTCAGGGGAGGGTGGCTACACCTTC.

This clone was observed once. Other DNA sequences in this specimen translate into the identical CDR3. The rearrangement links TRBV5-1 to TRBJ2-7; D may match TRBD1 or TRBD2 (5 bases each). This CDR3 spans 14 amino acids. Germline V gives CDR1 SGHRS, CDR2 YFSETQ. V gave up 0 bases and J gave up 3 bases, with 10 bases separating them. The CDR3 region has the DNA TGCGCCAGCAGCTTGGTTGGGGGAAACTACGAGCAGTACTTC. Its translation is CASSLVGGNYEQYF.

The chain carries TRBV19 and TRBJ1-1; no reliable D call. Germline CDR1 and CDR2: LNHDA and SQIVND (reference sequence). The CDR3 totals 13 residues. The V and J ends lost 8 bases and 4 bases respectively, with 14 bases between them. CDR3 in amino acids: CASGSVVGTEAFF. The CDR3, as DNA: TGTGCCAGTGGATCTGTGGTGGGCACTGAAGCTTTCTTT.

As DNA, the CDR3 is TGTGCCACCAGCAGGGACGGAAGCCTCTATGGCTACACCTTC. Amino acid sequence: CATSRDGSLYGYTF. The chain carries TRBV15 and TRBJ1-2; D gene unclear. Trimming pared 3 bases from V and 4 bases from J, leaving 12 bases between. Germline V CDR1 and CDR2: LNHNV, YYDKDF (reference sequence). CDR3 length equals 14 residues.

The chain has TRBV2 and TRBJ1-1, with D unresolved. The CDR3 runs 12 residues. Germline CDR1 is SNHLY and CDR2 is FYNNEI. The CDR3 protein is CANFGMNTEAFF. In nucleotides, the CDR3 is TGTGCTAACTTCGGGATGAACACTGAAGCTTTCTTT.

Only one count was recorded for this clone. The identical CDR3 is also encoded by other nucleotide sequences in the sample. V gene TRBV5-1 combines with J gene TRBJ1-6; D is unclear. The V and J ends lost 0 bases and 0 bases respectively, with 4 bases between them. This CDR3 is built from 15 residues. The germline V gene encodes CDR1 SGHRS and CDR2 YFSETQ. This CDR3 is CASSLDSSYNSPLHF. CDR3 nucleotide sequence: TGCGCCAGCAGCTTGGACAGCTCCTATAATTCACCCCTCCACTTT.

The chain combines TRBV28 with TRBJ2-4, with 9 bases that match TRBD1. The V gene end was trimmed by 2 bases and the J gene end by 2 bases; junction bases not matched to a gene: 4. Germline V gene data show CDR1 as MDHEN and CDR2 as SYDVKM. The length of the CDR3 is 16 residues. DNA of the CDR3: TGTGCCAGCAGTTTAAGGGACAGGGATTCCAAAAACATTCAGTACTTC. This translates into CASSLRDRDSKNIQYF.

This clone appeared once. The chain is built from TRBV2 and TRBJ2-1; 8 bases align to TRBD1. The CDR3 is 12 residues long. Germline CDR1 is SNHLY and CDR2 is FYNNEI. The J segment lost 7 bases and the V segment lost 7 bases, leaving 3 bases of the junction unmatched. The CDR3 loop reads CASTDRGNEQFF. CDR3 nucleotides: TGTGCCAGCACTGACAGGGGAAATGAGCAGTTCTTC.

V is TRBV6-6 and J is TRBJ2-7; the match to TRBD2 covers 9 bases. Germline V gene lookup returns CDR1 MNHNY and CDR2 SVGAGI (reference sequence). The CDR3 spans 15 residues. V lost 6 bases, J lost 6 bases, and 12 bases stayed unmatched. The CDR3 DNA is TGTGCCAGCAGCGCCCTACTAGCGGGTAAGGGCGAGCAGTACTTC. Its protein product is CASSALLAGKGEQYF.

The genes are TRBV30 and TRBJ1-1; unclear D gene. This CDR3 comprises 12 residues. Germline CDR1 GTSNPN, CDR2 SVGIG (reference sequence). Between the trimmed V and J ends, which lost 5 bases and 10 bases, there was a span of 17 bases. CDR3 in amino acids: CAWGYGDGPAFF. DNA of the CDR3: TGTGCCTGGGGGTACGGTGACGGGCCAGCTTTCTTT.

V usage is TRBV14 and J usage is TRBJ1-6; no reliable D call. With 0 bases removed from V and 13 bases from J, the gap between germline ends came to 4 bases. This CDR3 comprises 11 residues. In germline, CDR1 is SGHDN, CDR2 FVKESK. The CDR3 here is CASSQEGPLHF. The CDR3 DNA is TGTGCCAGCAGCCAAGAAGGGCCCCTCCACTTT.

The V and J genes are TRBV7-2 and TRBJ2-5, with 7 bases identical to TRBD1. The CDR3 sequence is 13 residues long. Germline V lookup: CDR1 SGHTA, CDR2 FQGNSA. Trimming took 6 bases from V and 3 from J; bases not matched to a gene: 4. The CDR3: CASRTTGEETQYF. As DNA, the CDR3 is TGTGCCAGCAGGACAACAGGGGAAGAGACCCAGTACTTC. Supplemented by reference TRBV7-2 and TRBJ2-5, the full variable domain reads GAGVSQSPSNKVTEKGKDVELRCDPISGHTALYWYRQSLGQGLEFLIYFQGNSAPDKSGLPSDRFSAERTGGSVSTLTIQRTQQEDSAVYLCASRTTGEETQYFGPGTRLLVL.

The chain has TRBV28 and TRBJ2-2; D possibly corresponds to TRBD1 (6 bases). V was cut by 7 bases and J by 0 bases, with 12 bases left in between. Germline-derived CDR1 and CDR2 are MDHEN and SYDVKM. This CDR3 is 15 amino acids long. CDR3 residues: CASTQGRANTGELFF. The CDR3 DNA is TGTGCCAGCACCCAGGGGCGTGCGAACACCGGGGAGCTGTTTTTT.